This TCR beta chain was obtained from a study of type 1 and type 2 diabetes patients. As for the study in general: Samples came from type 1 diabetic, type 2 diabetic or nondiabetic people, recruited in China. CD4+ or CD8+ T cells were positively selected from PBMCs with microbeads.

Between the trimmed V and J ends, which lost 1 base and 6 bases, there was a span of 9 bases. Germline lookup yields CDR1 MDHEN and CDR2 SYDVKM. This CDR3 spans 13 amino acids. Overall study findings and caveats: With limited T2D and control samples, some T1D-only expanded clones may not be T1D-specific. Highly-expanded CD4+ clones were few in type 2 diabetes, median one, roughly 4% of reads.

Genomic DNA was the PCR template. A primer set of 30 forward and 13 reverse primers amplified the CDR3. MiXCR, applied by TCRdb to the multiplex PCR reads, yields one record per CDR3 protein. The sample lists approximately 260,000 distinct CDR3 sequences; around 50% were seen once. As to this clonotype: Antigen unknown.

The TCR sequence derives from a man in his late teens or twenties with type 2 diabetes. This chain connects TRBV28 to TRBJ1-2; no clear D. What was sequenced was peripheral blood mononuclear cells (PBMCs). CDR3 DNA sequence: TGTGCCAGCAGTTTATCGTCGACCGATGGCTACACCTTC. Amino acid sequence: CASSLSSTDGYTF.